One T cell receptor (beta chain) is described in this entry. Its antigen is unknown. Produced via immunoSEQ multiplex PCR; TCRdb's table is partial and in-frame only. The data show around 510,000 clones, with roughly 95% seen just once and about 0.064% held by the top ten. CD4+ cells yielded CD45RA+ naive and CD45RA-negative memory subsets. This entry comes from a study of shared clonotypes between healthy human individuals. Germline V gene sequence: CDR1 MDHEN, CDR2 SYDVKM. The length of the CDR3 is 18 residues. Whole-study findings and limits: Among the subsets, naive ones generally showed larger estimated richness than memory ones.

The TCR originated in a woman aged 25 to 45 in good health. The V gene is TRBV28, the J gene TRBJ2-5; TRBD2 aligns across 11 bases. The J call could be wrong; TRBJ2-7 is a better fit for the DNA end. Sequenced sample: naive CD4+ T cells sorted from blood. Noted subset: CD45RA+ positively selected. The CDR3 DNA is TGTGCCAGCAGTCAAACTAGCGGGAGATCCCAACCAAACTACGAGCAGTACTTC. Translating gives CASSQTSGRSQPNYEQYF.